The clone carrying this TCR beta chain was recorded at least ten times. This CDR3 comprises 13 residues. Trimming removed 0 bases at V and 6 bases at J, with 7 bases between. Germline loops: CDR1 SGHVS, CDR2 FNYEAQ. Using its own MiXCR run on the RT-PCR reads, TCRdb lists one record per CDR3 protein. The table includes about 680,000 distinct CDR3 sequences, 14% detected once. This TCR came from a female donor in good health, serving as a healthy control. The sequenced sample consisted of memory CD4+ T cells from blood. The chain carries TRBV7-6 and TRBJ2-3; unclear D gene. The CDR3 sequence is CASSLAVFDTQYF. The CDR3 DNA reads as TGTGCCAGCAGCTTAGCAGTATTCGATACGCAGTATTTT.